The rows below give T cell receptor beta chains drawn from one sample of a study of OX40 agonist ivuxolimab in advanced cancers. Measured with immunoSEQ multiplex PCR; TCRdb has only the in-frame clones, and not every one. The repertoire holds about 82,000 clones, with 75% to 90% as singletons. The sequencing used CD4+ or CD8+ T cells sorted from blood, collected in a trial of the OX40 agonist ivuxolimab. These receptor sequences come from an adult with an advanced solid tumor such as melanoma, head and neck, liver or kidney cancer. The CDR3 runs from the conserved cysteine through the conserved F or W. The order of the fields is clone size, V gene, J gene, D gene, CDR3 protein, CDR3 DNA. A D gene is named only where the DNA matches it firmly. The size field is filled for only some rows; it gives once, few, many or a size class.

>NA|TRBV27|TRBJ2-2|NA
CASSFNTGELFF
TGTGCCAGCAGTTTCAACACCGGGGAGCTGTTTTTT
>NA|TRBV6-6|TRBJ1-2|NA
CASSSSGTAFFYTF
TGTGCCAGCAGTTCATCGGGGACGGCTTTCTTTTACACCTTC
>NA|TRBV4-1|TRBJ2-1|NA
CASSQGLGSEQFF
TGCGCCAGCAGCCAAGGTCTGGGCAGCGAGCAGTTCTTC
>NA|TRBV10-1|TRBJ2-3|NA
CASTSGTDTQYF
TGCGCCAGCACCTCGGGAACAGATACGCAGTATTTT
>NA|TRBV30|TRBJ2-5|TRBD1
CATFPGQGPQETQYF
TGTGCTACTTTCCCGGGACAGGGGCCTCAAGAGACCCAGTACTTC
>NA|TRBV6-1|TRBJ2-6|NA
CASTTLSGANVLTF
TGTGCCAGCACTACCCTATCTGGGGCCAACGTCCTGACTTTC
>NA|TRBV27|TRBJ2-5|TRBD1
CASRDSGTGLETQYF
TGTGCCAGCCGAGACTCCGGGACAGGGTTAGAGACCCAGTACTTC
>once|TRBV5-1|TRBJ1-4|NA
CASSLARMGATNEKLFF
TGCGCCAGCAGCTTGGCGCGTATGGGGGCAACTAATGAAAAACTGTTTTTT
>NA|TRBV7-2|TRBJ2-3|TRBD2
CASSLAGGHTQYF
TGTGCCAGCAGCTTGGCGGGAGGGCATACGCAGTATTTT
>NA|TRBV28|TRBJ2-7|NA
CASSPRWMGEQYF
TGTGCCAGCAGTCCCAGATGGATGGGGGAGCAGTACTTC
>once|TRBV5-4|TRBJ1-2|TRBD1
CASSFVTGGSGYTF
TGTGCCAGCAGCTTCGTGACAGGGGGGAGCGGCTACACCTTC
>NA|TRBV6-1|TRBJ1-1|NA
CASSGVGSTEAFF
TGTGCCAGCAGTGGGGTAGGGAGCACTGAAGCTTTCTTT
>NA|TRBV6-1|TRBJ2-7|NA
CASSELGGTYEQYF
TGTGCCAGCAGTGAATTAGGGGGGACTTACGAGCAGTACTTC
>NA|TRBV18|TRBJ1-1|TRBD1
CASSELQGAEAFF
TGTGCCAGCTCAGAACTACAGGGGGCCGAAGCTTTCTTT
>NA|TRBV27|TRBJ2-5|NA
CASSPRGGFETQYF
TGTGCCAGCAGTCCCCGCGGAGGCTTTGAGACCCAGTACTTC
>NA|TRBV11-3|TRBJ2-1|NA
CASSLAGAATGEQFF
TGTGCCAGCAGCTTAGCGGGAGCGGCTACGGGTGAGCAGTTCTTC
>NA|TRBV19|TRBJ2-5|NA
CASSTTRWETQYF
TGTGCCAGTAGTACGACAAGGTGGGAGACCCAGTACTTC
>NA|TRBV7-9|TRBJ2-7|NA
CASSRTGTTSYEQYF
TGTGCCAGCAGCCGAACCGGGACAACAAGCTACGAGCAGTACTTC
>NA|TRBV7-2|TRBJ1-1|NA
CASSLVGVFKEEDTEAFF
TGTGCCAGCAGCTTAGTGGGGGTTTTTAAAGAGGAGGACACTGAAGCTTTCTTT
>NA|TRBV27|TRBJ2-1|TRBD2
CASVSSGSPNEQFF
TGTGCCAGCGTTTCGAGCGGGAGCCCTAATGAGCAGTTCTTC
>NA|TRBV5-1|TRBJ1-5|NA
CASSLAGQGNQPQHF
TGCGCCAGCAGCTTGGCCGGGCAGGGCAACCAGCCCCAGCATTTT
>few|TRBV5-1|TRBJ1-1|TRBD1
CASGGTGQGSMNTEAFF
TGCGCCAGCGGCGGGACAGGTCAAGGGTCTATGAACACTGAAGCTTTCTTT
>NA|TRBV7-8|TRBJ2-7|NA
CASSGPYEQYF
TGTGCCAGCAGTGGACCCTACGAGCAGTACTTC
>NA|TRBV19|TRBJ2-2|TRBD1
CASRPGQDTGELFF
TGTGCCAGTAGGCCGGGACAGGACACCGGGGAGCTGTTTTTT
>NA|TRBV15|TRBJ1-6|NA
CATSRDTFATDDYNSPLHF
TGTGCCACCAGCAGAGACACGTTTGCTACAGACGACTATAATTCACCCCTCCACTTT
>few|TRBV7-2|TRBJ2-7|TRBD2
CASSLLGLASYEQYF
TGTGCCAGCAGCTTATTGGGACTAGCCTCCTACGAGCAGTACTTC
>NA|TRBV28|TRBJ2-7|NA
CASSPPVTAGEQYF
TGTGCCAGCAGCCCCCCTGTGACGGCGGGCGAGCAGTACTTC
>NA|TRBV20-1|TRBJ1-2|NA
CSASKGDGYTF
TGCAGTGCTAGTAAAGGGGACGGCTACACCTTC
>NA|TRBV28|TRBJ2-7|NA
CASSLFGGRTYEQYF
TGTGCCAGCAGTTTATTTGGGGGGAGAACCTACGAGCAGTACTTC
>NA|TRBV4-2|TRBJ2-2|NA
CASRGVGLPTSGTGELFF
TGTGCCAGCAGGGGCGTGGGACTCCCTACAAGCGGGACCGGGGAGCTGTTTTTT
>NA|TRBV5-6|TRBJ1-2|NA
CASSLGQVNYGYTF
TGTGCCAGCAGCTTGGGACAGGTTAACTATGGCTACACCTTC